This entry lists 22 T cell receptor beta chains sequenced from one sample in a study of blood T cells in healthy people across ages. It was with a sample-barcoded 5' primer and a J-beta primer mix that a second PCR of about 6 to 12 cycles was run. TCRdb reanalysed the 5' RACE reads using MiXCR and keeps one entry per CDR3 protein. The data show 1.4 million or so distinct CDR3 sequences, 40% to 45% seen once. The sequenced sample consisted of blood. These receptors all stem from a woman aged 18-29 years in good health.

The gene calls are TRBV2 and TRBJ1-5, with 10 bases matching TRBD1. The CDR3 has 15 residues. The germline V gene has CDR1 SNHLY and CDR2 FYNNEI. V was pared by 1 base and J by 6 bases, with 3 bases of the junction left unmatched. The chain's CDR3 is CASSEDGTGVQPQHF. CDR3 sequence (DNA): TGTGCCAGCAGTGAAGACGGGACAGGGGTTCAGCCCCAGCATTTT.

The gene calls are TRBV7-9 and TRBJ1-5; the D gene is possibly TRBD1 (5 bases). CDR3 length equals 17 residues. Germline-derived CDR1 and CDR2 are SEHNR and FQNEAQ (reference sequence). Trimming left V 3 bases short and J 1 base short, with 16 bases between. In DNA, the CDR3 is TGTGCCAGCAGCTTGGGGTCGGGGGGACCAAGCAATCAGCCCCAGCATTTT. Translation gives CASSLGSGGPSNQPQHF.

As for this clonotype: One end of the junction fails to match germline, which may point to a read error. Here the CDR3 DNA reads TGCGCCAGCAGCTTGGGGGTAGAGAACTATGGCCACACCTTC. It codes for CASSLGVENYGHTF. The genes are TRBV5-1 and TRBJ1-2, with D unresolved. The CDR3 runs to 14 residues. Germline V gene sequence: CDR1 SGHRS, CDR2 YFSETQ.

The chain couples TRBV5-6 to TRBJ1-5; 11 positions match TRBD1. The CDR3 is made up of 16 amino acids. Germline CDR1 SGHDT, CDR2 YYEEEE. Trimming removed 5 bases from V and 7 bases from J; junction bases left unmatched: 11. The DNA for the CDR3 is TGTGCCAGCAGGATATATGGACAGGGGGCAGGACAGCCCCAGCATTTT. Residues: CASRIYGQGAGQPQHF. The entire variable domain, with the rest obtained from reference TRBV5-6 and TRBJ1-5, is as follows: DAGVTQSPTHLIKTRGQQVTLRCSPKSGHDTVSWYQQALGQGPQFIFQYYEEEERQRGNFPDRFSGHQFPNYSSELNVNALLLGDSALYLCASRIYGQGAGQPQHFGDGTRLSIL.

The V and J genes are TRBV9 and TRBJ2-1; no firm D call. This CDR3 is built from 14 residues. Deletions cut 2 bases from V and 2 bases from J, with 8 bases between. Germline assignment: CDR1 SGDLS and CDR2 YYNGEE. CDR3: CASSVHPTYNEQFF. CDR3 nucleotides: TGTGCCAGCAGCGTGCACCCGACCTACAATGAGCAGTTCTTC.

The rearrangement uses TRBV20-1 and TRBJ2-3, with a weak D call TRBD1 (6 bases). The CDR3 consists of 15 residues. Trimming stripped 0 bases from V and 6 bases from J, with 16 bases between. Germline V lookup: CDR1 DFQATT, CDR2 SNEGSKA (reference sequence). For the CDR3, the DNA is TGCAGTGCTAGAGACTACAGGGCCCGACAGGATACGCAGTATTTT. Encoded protein: CSARDYRARQDTQYF.

This clonotype occurred a few times. The chain couples TRBV4-3 to TRBJ2-3; no clear D. Germline V CDR1 and CDR2: LGHNA, YSLEER. This CDR3 is 13 amino acids long. Trimming stripped 0 bases from V and 7 bases from J, with 8 bases between. The DNA of the CDR3 is TGCGCCAGCAGCCAAGAGCAGTACCATACGCAGTATTTT. Its translation: CASSQEQYHTQYF.

This rearrangement joins TRBV20-1 to TRBJ2-3; the D gene is possibly TRBD1 (6 bases). Germline values: CDR1 DFQATT, CDR2 SNEGSKA (reference sequence). The CDR3 extends over 14 amino acids. With 5 bases removed from V and 1 base from J, the gap between germline ends came to 13 bases. The CDR3 is CSADRHGGTDTQYF. CDR3 coding DNA: TGCAGTGCTGACAGGCACGGAGGCACAGATACGCAGTATTTT.

The chain has TRBV27 and TRBJ2-3; a possible D gene is TRBD2 (5 bases). CDR3 length equals 17 residues. The V end was cut by 9 bases, the J end by 0 bases, with 22 bases between. Per germline, CDR1 MNHEY and CDR2 SMNVEV (reference sequence). CDR3 sequence reads: CASQQAPWRTSTDTQYF. CDR3 coding DNA: TGTGCCAGTCAGCAAGCCCCCTGGCGGACTAGCACAGATACGCAGTATTTT.

J is TRBJ1-2 and V is TRBV20-1; 7 positions match TRBD1. Germline V gene lookup returns CDR1 DFQATT and CDR2 SNEGSKA (reference sequence). The V segment lost 1 base and the J segment 2 bases; nucleotides outside the gene matches: 4. The CDR3 loop spans 14 amino acids. The CDR3 loop reads CSARGETGNYGYTF. DNA of the CDR3: TGCAGTGCTAGAGGAGAGACAGGGAACTATGGCTACACCTTC.

This clonotype was detected a few times. The chain carries TRBV7-2 and TRBJ2-1; TRBD2 might be the D (6 bases). With 5 bases removed from V and 5 bases from J, the gap between germline ends came to 19 bases. Germline CDR1 SGHTA, CDR2 FQGNSA. CDR3 length equals 16 residues. The CDR3 spells CASSPVGTYGNNEQFF. The CDR3 nucleotides are TGTGCCAGCAGCCCAGTCGGGACTTACGGAAACAATGAGCAGTTCTTC.

The rearrangement uses TRBV20-1 and TRBJ2-3; 11 positions agree with TRBD1. The CDR3 totals 16 residues. Unmatched junction bases numbered 9, after V lost 4 bases and J lost 3 bases. CDR1 and CDR2 (germline): DFQATT, SNEGSKA (reference sequence). As DNA, the CDR3 is TGCAGTGCTACCAGGTGGGGGACAGGGGGAACAGATACGCAGTATTTT. It specifies CSATRWGTGGTDTQYF.

The chain is built from TRBV20-1 and TRBJ2-1; D possibly corresponds to TRBD2 (6 bases). The V gene lost 6 bases and the J gene lost 13 bases, with 16 bases spanning the gap. This CDR3 has 11 residues. Looked up from germline, CDR1 is DFQATT and CDR2 is SNEGSKA (reference sequence). CDR3 sequence: CSALRWEAQFF. CDR3 coding DNA: TGCAGTGCCTTACGCTGGGAGGCCCAGTTCTTC.

This rearrangement joins TRBV9 to TRBJ2-3; D possibly corresponds to TRBD2 (6 bases). This CDR3 region has 16 residues. Germline CDR1 SGDLS, CDR2 YYNGEE. The V end lost 6 bases, the J end lost 6 bases, and 23 bases lay between the germline ends. The CDR3 coding sequence is TGTGCCAGCACCCGTCCAGGAGGGTTGGTGGCGGATACGCAGTATTTT. It codes for CASTRPGGLVADTQYF.

The chain carries TRBV7-9 and TRBJ2-3; 9 bases are a match to TRBD1. This CDR3 is 19 amino acids long. J was trimmed by 6 bases and V by 5 bases; bases with no gene match: 21. The V gene's germline CDR1 is SEHNR and CDR2 FQNEAQ (reference sequence). The CDR3 bases are TGTGCCAGCAGCCTCCCCCGTCGGGACAGGGTAACCCAGTCGGATACGCAGTATTTT. Translation gives CASSLPRRDRVTQSDTQYF.

V is TRBV30 and J is TRBJ2-1; 8 nucleotides match TRBD2. The CDR3 has 15 amino acids. CDR1 and CDR2 from the germline V gene are GTSNPN and SVGIG (reference sequence). After removal of 0 bases from V and 7 bases from J, the junction contained 8 bases not matched to a gene. DNA of the CDR3: TGTGCCTGGAGTGTAGGGGTAGCGGGGTATAATGAGCAGTTCTTC. This gives the protein CAWSVGVAGYNEQFF.

The chain has TRBV7-9 and TRBJ2-3, with TRBD2 identical over 7 bases. This CDR3 is 15 amino acids long. Germline CDR1 is SEHNR and CDR2 is FQNEAQ (reference sequence). J was trimmed by 1 base and V by 5 bases; bases with no gene match: 6. The CDR3 is CASSTSSGGTDTQYF. Written as DNA, the CDR3 is TGTGCCAGCAGCACCTCTAGCGGAGGCACAGATACGCAGTATTTT.

This clonotype was detected a few times. The chain couples TRBV18 to TRBJ2-1; D might be TRBD2 (6 bases). The V end lost 2 bases, the J end lost 5 bases, and 10 bases lay between the germline ends. Germline values: CDR1 KGHSH, CDR2 LQKENI. This CDR3 comprises 14 residues. CDR3 bases: TGTGCCAGCTCACCAAGGACTAACAACAATGAGCAGTTCTTC. This codes for CASSPRTNNNEQFF. The variable domain in full, completed from reference TRBV18 and TRBJ2-1, reads NAGVMQNPRHLVRRRGQEARLRCSPMKGHSHVYWYRQLPEEGLKFMVYLQKENIIDESGMPKERFSAEFPKEGPSILRIQQVVRGDSAAYFCASSPRTNNNEQFFGPGTRLTVL.

The chain is built from TRBV4-3 and TRBJ2-3; 7 nucleotides align to TRBD2. V lost 1 base to trimming and J lost 5 bases; unmatched junction nucleotides: 9. The CDR3 runs 16 residues. Germline V CDR1 and CDR2: LGHNA, YSLEER. The CDR3 DNA sequence: TGCGCCAGCAGCCAAGGGATTAGCGGGCCTGAAGATACGCAGTATTTT. This sequence encodes CASSQGISGPEDTQYF.

This clonotype turned up a few times. The chain joins TRBV4-2 to TRBJ1-2; 9 nucleotides match TRBD1. The CDR3 has 15 amino acids. V gave up 0 bases and J gave up 4 bases; unmatched junction bases: 3. The V gene's germline CDR1 is LGHNA and CDR2 YNFKEQ. CDR3 in amino acids: CASSQDQDRGYGYTF. In DNA form, the CDR3 reads TGTGCCAGCAGCCAAGATCAGGACAGGGGCTATGGCTACACCTTC.

This clonotype was found a few times. This may stem from a read error, because a much larger clone lies one nucleotide away. The gene calls are TRBV7-2 and TRBJ1-2; no reliable D call. The CDR3 has 11 residues. Per the germline V gene, CDR1 is SGHTA and CDR2 is FQGNSA. CDR3 loop: CASSFNDGYTF. The CDR3 region has the DNA TGTGCCAGCAGCTTTAACGATGGCTACACCTTC.

In this sample, this clonotype turned up once. The chain has TRBV12-3 or TRBV12-4 and TRBJ2-2; unclear D gene. The CDR3 is 12 residues long. V lost 6 bases to trimming and J lost 0 bases, with 2 bases between them. The DNA of the CDR3 is TGTGCCAGCAGATCGAACACCGGGGAGCTGTTTTTT. It is translated as CASRSNTGELFF.